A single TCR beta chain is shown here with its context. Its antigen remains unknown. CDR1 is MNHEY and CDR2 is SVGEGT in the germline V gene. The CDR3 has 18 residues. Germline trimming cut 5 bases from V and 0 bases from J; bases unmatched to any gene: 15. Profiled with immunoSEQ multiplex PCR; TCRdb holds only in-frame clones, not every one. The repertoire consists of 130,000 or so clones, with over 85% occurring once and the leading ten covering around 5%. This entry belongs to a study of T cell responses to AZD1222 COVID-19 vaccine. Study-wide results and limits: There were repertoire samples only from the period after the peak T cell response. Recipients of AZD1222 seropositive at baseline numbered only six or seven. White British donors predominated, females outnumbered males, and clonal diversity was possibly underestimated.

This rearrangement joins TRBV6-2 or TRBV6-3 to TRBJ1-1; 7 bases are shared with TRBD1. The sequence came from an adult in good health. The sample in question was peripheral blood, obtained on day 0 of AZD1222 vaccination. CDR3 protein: CASSLQGPLSFMNTEAFF. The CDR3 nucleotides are TGTGCCAGCAGTCTACAGGGGCCACTTTCCTTTATGAACACTGAAGCTTTCTTT.